The 27 T cell receptor beta chains reported below all come from one sample, sequenced in a study of blood T cells in healthy people across ages. Through a sample-barcoded 5' primer and a J-beta primer mix, a second PCR was run for roughly 6 to 11 cycles. TCRdb re-analysed the 5' RACE reads in MiXCR, keeping a single row per CDR3 protein. Among roughly 1,500,000 distinct CDR3 sequences listed, roughly a third were seen once. Material: blood. These receptors originate from a woman in her 30s in good health.

This clonotype was seen more than once but under ten times. This chain joins TRBV27 and TRBJ1-4; D perhaps matches TRBD1 (6 bases). Looked up from germline, CDR1 is MNHEY and CDR2 is SMNVEV (reference sequence). Trimming removed 5 bases at V and 0 bases at J, with 13 bases between. CDR3 length: 16 residues. As DNA, the CDR3 is TGTGCCAGCAGTCTAGGGGGGGTTGCAACTAATGAAAAACTGTTTTTT. It translates to CASSLGGVATNEKLFF.

This clonotype has only one observation. V usage is TRBV5-1 and J usage is TRBJ2-7; D ambiguous. The CDR3 has 14 residues. With 1 base removed from V and 2 bases from J, the gap between germline ends came to 10 bases. CDR1 SGHRS and CDR2 YFSETQ come from the germline V gene. CDR3 sequence (DNA): TGCGCCAGCAGCTTGACCCCGGCAACCTACGAGCAGTACTTC. Translation: CASSLTPATYEQYF.

Note on this clonotype: Sequence at one end of the junction differs from germline and may be a read error. The chain uses TRBV5-1 and TRBJ2-6, with a possible D match to TRBD1 (5 bases). CDR1 is SGHRS, CDR2 YFSETQ, per germline. The CDR3 runs 16 residues. The CDR3 reads CASSLGVQSGANVRTF. Here the CDR3 DNA reads TGCGCCAGCAGCTTGGGGGTTCAATCTGGGGCCAACGTCCGGACTTTC.

This sequence joins TRBV27 and TRBJ2-7, with D perhaps matching TRBD1 (6 bases). Germline values: CDR1 MNHEY, CDR2 SMNVEV (reference sequence). V dropped 4 bases and J dropped 10 bases, with 20 bases sitting between them. The CDR3 contains 14 residues. For the CDR3, the DNA is TGTGCCAGCAGTTGGGAATCCAGTGGGGGCGAACAGTACTTC. Protein product: CASSWESSGGEQYF.

This sequence joins TRBV30 and TRBJ2-7; D gene ambiguous. Trimming removed 2 bases at V and 2 bases at J, with 7 bases between. Germline assignment: CDR1 GTSNPN and CDR2 SVGIG (reference sequence). This CDR3 region has 12 residues. Here the CDR3 DNA reads TGTGCCTGGAGTAGCAGTACCTACGAGCAGTACTTC. This sequence encodes CAWSSSTYEQYF.

This chain uses TRBV6-5 with TRBJ2-1; the match to TRBD2 covers 8 bases. Losses at the gene ends were 7 bases for V and 4 bases for J; bases not matched to a gene: 6. Germline V CDR1 and CDR2: MNHEY, SVGAGI. The CDR3 has 14 residues. The CDR3, as DNA: TGTGCCAGCACAAACGGGGGGGTATACAATGAGCAGTTCTTC. The encoded protein is CASTNGGVYNEQFF.

The sample holds a few counts of this clonotype. The V gene is TRBV20-1, the J gene TRBJ2-7, with 10 nucleotides matching TRBD1. Trimming removed 2 bases from V and 6 bases from J; junction bases left unmatched: 7. The CDR3 is 14 residues long. Germline lookup yields CDR1 DFQATT and CDR2 SNEGSKA (reference sequence). The CDR3 region is CSARSRDRGVEQYF. The CDR3 nucleotides are TGCAGTGCTAGATCCCGGGACAGGGGAGTCGAGCAGTACTTC.

This clonotype was seen many times. J is TRBJ2-3 and V is TRBV20-1, with 9 bases fitting TRBD2. Germline V gene lookup returns CDR1 DFQATT and CDR2 SNEGSKA (reference sequence). The CDR3 has 15 amino acids. The V and J ends lost 3 bases and 5 bases, in that order; junction bases with no gene match: 9. The CDR3 reads CSARNPSGAGDTQYF. CDR3 sequence (DNA): TGCAGTGCTAGGAACCCTAGCGGGGCGGGAGATACGCAGTATTTT.

This clonotype has more than one count but fewer than ten. The chain links TRBV7-2 to TRBJ1-1; weak D call: TRBD1 (5 bases). V was trimmed by 5 bases and J by 4 bases, leaving 23 bases between them. The CDR3 is 17 amino acids. The germline gives CDR1 SGHTA, CDR2 FQGNSA. This CDR3 reads CASSQMGVSLWGTEAFF. The CDR3 coding sequence is TGTGCCAGCAGCCAAATGGGGGTATCATTATGGGGCACTGAAGCTTTCTTT.

This chain uses TRBV20-1 with TRBJ2-1, with D perhaps given as TRBD1 or TRBD2 (7 bases each). The CDR3 consists of 15 residues. V lost 6 bases and J lost 3, with 18 bases in between. Germline lookup yields CDR1 DFQATT and CDR2 SNEGSKA (reference sequence). The CDR3 region has the DNA TGCAGTGCCTCTAAGGGGGGGGACAGCTACAATGAGCAGTTCTTC. It translates to CSASKGGDSYNEQFF.

The rearrangement links TRBV9 to TRBJ2-3; D is perhaps TRBD1 (7 bases). This CDR3 has 16 amino acids. Trimming cost V 4 bases and J 2 bases, with 17 bases left between them. Per the germline V gene, CDR1 is SGDLS and CDR2 is YYNGEE. The DNA of the CDR3 is TGTGCCAGCAGCCCTCGCGGGGACAGATACACAGATACGCAGTATTTT. It encodes CASSPRGDRYTDTQYF.

The genes are TRBV5-6 and TRBJ2-3; TRBD2 is a possible D gene (6 bases). Trimming stripped 2 bases from V and 5 bases from J, with 18 bases between. Germline CDR1 and CDR2: SGHDT and YYEEEE. This CDR3 is 16 amino acids long. The CDR3 reads CASSFTGLTGEDTQYF. Written as DNA, the CDR3 is TGTGCCAGCAGCTTTACCGGACTAACGGGGGAAGATACGCAGTATTTT.

This clonotype has more than one count but fewer than ten. The rearrangement joins TRBV18 to TRBJ2-7, with D possibly being TRBD2 (5 bases). The CDR3 totals 15 residues. V lost 0 bases to trimming and J lost 4 bases, with 13 bases between them. Germline CDR1 and CDR2: KGHSH and LQKENI. The CDR3 DNA reads TGTGCCAGCTCACCACCGTCTGGGAGTTCGTACGAGCAGTACTTC. Protein: CASSPPSGSSYEQYF.

Note on this clonotype: A junction boundary mismatches the germline segment, possibly from a read error. This CDR3 is CSVAGAHYKETRYF. The DNA of the CDR3 is TGCAGCGTTGCGGGCGCGCACTACAAAGAGACCCGGTACTTC. The rearrangement links TRBV29-1 to TRBJ2-5; no definite D call. CDR1 and CDR2 from the germline V gene are SQVTM and ANQGSEA. This CDR3 is 14 amino acids long.

This clonotype was detected a few times. The junction departs from the called germline gene at one end, perhaps through a read error. The chain carries TRBV24-1 and TRBJ2-1; a possible D gene is TRBD2 (6 bases). The V gene's germline CDR1 is KGHDR and CDR2 SFDVKD. The CDR3 runs to 15 residues. CDR3: CAASESGRTYNEQFF. Written as DNA, the CDR3 is TGTGCCGCCAGTGAATCAGGGAGGACCTACAATGAGCAGTTCTTC.

This clonotype was counted at least ten times. This rearrangement joins TRBV28 to TRBJ1-2; D unresolved. CDR3 length: 14 amino acids. V was trimmed by 2 bases and J by 4 bases, leaving 11 bases between them. Germline values: CDR1 MDHEN, CDR2 SYDVKM. Written as DNA, the CDR3 is TGTGCCAGCAGTTTAGTAGCCGGACGCTATGGCTACACCTTC. Amino acid sequence: CASSLVAGRYGYTF.

This clonotype was detected only a few times. The V gene is TRBV5-1, the J gene TRBJ2-5, with 7 bases that match TRBD2. The J segment lost 5 bases and the V segment lost 1 base, leaving 5 bases of the junction unmatched. CDR1 and CDR2 (germline): SGHRS, YFSETQ. CDR3 length: 14 residues. CDR3 in DNA: TGCGCCAGCAGCTTGAGGCGGGAGCATGAGACCCAGTACTTC. Its translation: CASSLRREHETQYF.

This rearrangement joins TRBV9 to TRBJ2-5; 7 bases are a match to TRBD1. The CDR3 length is 15 residues. Unmatched junction bases numbered 7, after V lost 0 bases and J lost 5 bases. Per the germline V gene, CDR1 is SGDLS and CDR2 is YYNGEE. CDR3 residues: CASSVAGTVTETQYF. CDR3 DNA: TGTGCCAGCAGCGTAGCCGGGACAGTGACTGAGACCCAGTACTTC.

On this clonotype itself: A much larger clone is a single base away; this may be a read error. The chain uses TRBV4-2 and TRBJ1-2; 7 nucleotides match TRBD1. V lost 4 bases, J lost 7 bases, and 9 bases stayed unmatched. CDR1 is LGHNA, CDR2 YNFKEQ, per germline. This CDR3 is 14 amino acids long. This CDR3 reads CASSPLRQGSGYTF. The DNA of the CDR3 is TGTGCCAGCAGCCCGTTGAGACAGGGAAGTGGCTACACCTTC.

This clonotype was seen ten or more times. This chain joins TRBV29-1 and TRBJ1-2; D is undetermined. The CDR3 consists of 11 residues. Germline CDR1 SQVTM, CDR2 ANQGSEA. Trimming stripped 4 bases from V and 3 bases from J, with 6 bases between. The CDR3: CSVVSDYGYTF. The CDR3 DNA is TGCAGCGTTGTCAGCGACTATGGCTACACCTTC.

This sequence joins TRBV5-1 and TRBJ1-1; D gene uncertain. Germline V CDR1 and CDR2: SGHRS, YFSETQ. The length of the CDR3 is 14 residues. Trimming took 6 bases from V and 1 from J, leaving 13 bases between them. The CDR3 coding sequence is TGCGCCAGCACGGCAGGCCCGGGGAACACTGAAGCTTTCTTT. It yields the protein CASTAGPGNTEAFF.

The chain is built from TRBV28 and TRBJ2-1, with D perhaps TRBD1 or TRBD2 (5 bases each). The ends were cut back, 6 bases at V and 8 bases at J, with 17 bases in the middle. The length of the CDR3 is 14 residues. Germline CDR1 is MDHEN and CDR2 is SYDVKM. The CDR3 loop is CASRLRDGGDEQFF. CDR3 nucleotides: TGTGCCAGCAGGTTAAGGGATGGGGGTGATGAGCAGTTCTTC.

This clonotype has a handful of counts. V is TRBV6-1 and J is TRBJ1-5; 10 bases agree with TRBD1. The CDR3 runs 17 residues. J lost 2 bases, V lost 8 bases, and 12 bases had no gene match. The germline CDR1 and CDR2 sequences are MNHNS and SASEGT. CDR3 DNA sequence: TGTGCCAGCCAGGGACAGGGGCGACGAACTGGCAATCAGCCCCAGCATTTT. Encoded protein: CASQGQGRRTGNQPQHF.

The gene calls are TRBV7-9 and TRBJ1-1, with 9 bases matching TRBD1. The ends lost 3 bases at V and 7 bases at J; junction bases unmatched: 6. The CDR3 has 14 residues. The V gene's germline CDR1 is SEHNR and CDR2 FQNEAQ (reference sequence). CDR3 coding DNA: TGTGCCAGCAGCTTCCGGGACAGGGATGGTGAAGCTTTCTTT. Amino acids: CASSFRDRDGEAFF.

This clonotype showed up just a few times. This chain connects TRBV20-1 to TRBJ2-3; TRBD2 matches at 13 bases. The CDR3 is 18 residues long. Germline V gives CDR1 DFQATT, CDR2 SNEGSKA (reference sequence). Trimming cost V 0 bases and J 6 bases; bases outside gene matches: 12. The CDR3, as DNA: TGCAGTGCTAGAGACCCCTACACTAGCGGGGGGGCCAGTGATACGCAGTATTTT. This gives the protein CSARDPYTSGGASDTQYF.

This chain joins TRBV2 and TRBJ1-2; TRBD1 aligns across 7 bases. Germline V lookup: CDR1 SNHLY, CDR2 FYNNEI. J gave up 8 bases and V 11 bases, and 11 bases lay outside the gene matches. The CDR3 consists of 12 residues. In nucleotides, the CDR3 is TGTGCCTGTCGTACAGGGGCCGGCGGCTACACCTTC. Encoded protein: CACRTGAGGYTF.

DNA for the CDR3: TGTGCCAGCAGCCAAGAAATCCTAGCGGGGCAAGAGACCCAGTACTTC. Protein: CASSQEILAGQETQYF. V and J are TRBV3-1 and TRBJ2-5; 9 bases agree with TRBD2. CDR1 and CDR2 from the germline V gene are LGHDT and YNNKEL (reference sequence). The CDR3 runs to 16 residues. V trimming: 0 bases; J trimming: 2 bases; junction bases outside the gene matches: 4.